These 9 T cell receptor beta chains were all obtained from the same sample, sequenced in a study of blood T cell repertoires in COVID-19 (dated by TCRdb to 2020 to 2021). Library generation was performed with the immunoSEQ multiplex PCR assay. As stored in TCRdb, this immuneACCESS dataset retains in-frame rearrangements with V and J assigned. A fraction of the clones does not appear; measured against another copy, unresolved V genes explain less than half of the discrepancy, and the remainder lacks a known reason. The sample table shows 130,000 to 150,000 clones, and approximately 80% are seen once. Under 5.5% of the sample is in the top ten clones. The specimen sequenced was peripheral blood. These receptors all stem from a human donor in a cohort sampled during active COVID-19.

Written as DNA, the CDR3 is TGTGCCAGCTCACAGGGACTAGCGGAGATAGCAGATACGCAGTATTTT. This gives the protein CASSQGLAEIADTQYF. The chain carries TRBV18 and TRBJ2-3; 11 bases agree with TRBD2. Germline values: CDR1 KGHSH, CDR2 LQKENI. The J segment lost 4 bases and the V segment lost 4 bases, leaving 7 bases of the junction unmatched. CDR3 length: 16 residues.

This clone was counted once. The CDR3 spells CASSFRSTDTQYF. The CDR3 DNA reads TGTGCCAGCAGCTTCAGAAGCACAGATACGCAGTATTTT. The rearrangement joins TRBV5-8 to TRBJ2-3; no definite D call. The V gene's germline CDR1 is SGHTS and CDR2 YDEGEE. The CDR3 consists of 13 residues. V was clipped by 2 bases and J by 0 bases, with 4 bases between them.

The chain employs TRBV7-9 and TRBJ2-1, with D uncertain. The germline V gene has CDR1 SEHNR and CDR2 FQNEAQ (reference sequence). This CDR3 is 15 amino acids long. The V gene lost 3 bases and the J gene lost 1 base, with 10 bases spanning the gap. The CDR3 bases are TGTGCCAGCAGCTTTTTGGCCCCATCCTACAATGAGCAGTTCTTC. The encoded protein is CASSFLAPSYNEQFF.

This chain connects TRBV28 to TRBJ1-1, with TRBD1 matching 9 bases. CDR3 length: 15 amino acids. J gave up 4 bases and V 4 bases, and 7 bases lay outside the gene matches. Germline lookup yields CDR1 MDHEN and CDR2 SYDVKM. The CDR3 coding sequence is TGTGCCAGCAGTTCCCAACAGGGGGCGGGCACTGAAGCTTTCTTT. Protein sequence: CASSSQQGAGTEAFF.

This chain joins TRBV30 and TRBJ1-1; 7 positions match TRBD1. Trimming removed 7 bases from V and 1 base from J; junction bases left unmatched: 9. Germline assignment: CDR1 GTSNPN and CDR2 SVGIG (reference sequence). The CDR3 extends over 14 amino acids. CDR3 in amino acids: CASPGGYGNTEAFF. CDR3 sequence (DNA): TGTGCCTCCCCAGGGGGTTATGGGAACACTGAAGCTTTCTTT.

This sequence joins TRBV6-5 and TRBJ1-6; no reliable D call. CDR1 and CDR2 (germline): MNHEY, SVGAGI. This CDR3 is 12 amino acids long. V gave up 2 bases and J gave up 14 bases, with 10 bases separating them. This CDR3 reads CASSYTGTALHF. The CDR3 coding sequence is TGTGCCAGCAGTTACACCGGCACAGCCCTCCACTTT.

This chain uses TRBV5-1 with TRBJ1-2; D gene unclear. Germline CDR1 SGHRS, CDR2 YFSETQ. Trimming shortened V by 2 bases and J by 8 bases, and 13 bases separated the two germline ends. This CDR3 contains 13 residues. This CDR3 reads CASSFEGVGGYTF. The CDR3 nucleotides are TGCGCCAGCAGCTTTGAGGGCGTGGGGGGCTACACCTTC.

This clone is a singleton in its sample. The rearrangement uses TRBV6-5 and TRBJ2-7; tentative D call: TRBD2 (5 bases). Between the trimmed V and J ends, which lost 6 bases and 4 bases, there was a span of 19 bases. The CDR3 contains 15 residues. Looked up from germline, CDR1 is MNHEY and CDR2 is SVGAGI. CDR3 sequence reads: CASSLREGSKYEQYF. Written as DNA, the CDR3 is TGTGCCAGCAGCCTAAGAGAGGGATCGAAATACGAGCAGTACTTC.

V is TRBV6-5 and J is TRBJ1-1; 8 nucleotides agree with TRBD1. CDR1 is MNHEY, CDR2 SVGAGI, per germline. J lost 4 bases, V lost 6 bases, and 7 bases had no gene match. The CDR3 sequence is 14 residues long. The CDR3 DNA sequence: TGTGCCAGCAGGACCACAGGGGGGAGCACTGAAGCTTTCTTT. Encoded protein: CASRTTGGSTEAFF.